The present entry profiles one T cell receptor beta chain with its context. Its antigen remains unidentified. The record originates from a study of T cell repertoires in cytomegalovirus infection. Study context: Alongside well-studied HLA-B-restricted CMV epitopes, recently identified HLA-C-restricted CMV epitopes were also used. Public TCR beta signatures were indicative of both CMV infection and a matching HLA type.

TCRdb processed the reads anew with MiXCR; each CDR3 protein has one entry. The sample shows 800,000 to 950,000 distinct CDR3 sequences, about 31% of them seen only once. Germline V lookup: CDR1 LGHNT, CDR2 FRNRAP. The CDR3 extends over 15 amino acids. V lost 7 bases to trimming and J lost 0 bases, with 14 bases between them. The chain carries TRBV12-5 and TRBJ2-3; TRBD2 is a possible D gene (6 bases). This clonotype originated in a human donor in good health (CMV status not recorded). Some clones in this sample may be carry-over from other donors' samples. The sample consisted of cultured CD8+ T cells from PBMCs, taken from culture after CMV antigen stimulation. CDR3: CASADGGSSTDTQYF. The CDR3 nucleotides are TGTGCTAGTGCGGACGGGGGTTCTAGCACAGATACGCAGTATTTT.